The 15 T cell receptor beta chains listed next were all sequenced from one sample in a study of control samples from healthy donors and cancer patients. Sequenced by immunoSEQ multiplex PCR; TCRdb stores in-frame clones only, minus some. This table has 60,000 to 75,000 clones, more than 70% appearing once. Sequencing was performed on PBMCs. These receptors all stem from a man in his fifties or sixties with colorectal cancer.

J is TRBJ2-1 and V is TRBV28; TRBD1 is a possible D gene (6 bases). Germline values: CDR1 MDHEN, CDR2 SYDVKM. V shed 3 bases and J shed 9 bases, with 15 bases lying between them. The CDR3 is 14 amino acids. In DNA form, the CDR3 reads TGTGCCAGCAGTTTCTATAGGGGGAAGTTTGAGCAGTTCTTC. It yields the protein CASSFYRGKFEQFF.

This chain uses TRBV2 with TRBJ2-1; D is perhaps TRBD1 or TRBD2 (6 bases each). This CDR3 comprises 16 residues. Germline CDR1 is SNHLY and CDR2 is FYNNEI. V was pared by 6 bases and J by 1 base, with 16 bases between. The CDR3 DNA reads as TGTGCCAGCAGCGAACGGGGGCAGTGGTCCTACAATGAGCAGTTCTTC. It encodes CASSERGQWSYNEQFF.

V usage is TRBV7-6 and J usage is TRBJ1-5; D unclear. V was pared by 2 bases and J by 5 bases, with 10 bases between. CDR3 size: 14 residues. Germline-derived CDR1 and CDR2 are SGHVS and FNYEAQ. CDR3 amino acids: CASSLLGGDQPQHF. The CDR3 DNA follows: TGTGCCAGCAGCTTACTAGGCGGGGATCAGCCCCAGCATTTT.

The chain combines TRBV27 with TRBJ1-1, with 10 bases aligning to TRBD1. Trimming took 5 bases from V and 7 from J; bases not matched to a gene: 4. In germline, CDR1 is MNHEY, CDR2 SMNVEV (reference sequence). The CDR3 is 13 amino acids. The CDR3 loop is CASSGGQGREAFF. The CDR3 DNA reads as TGTGCCAGCAGTGGGGGACAGGGGCGTGAAGCTTTCTTT.

V is TRBV5-1 and J is TRBJ2-3; 7 bases fit TRBD1. Germline V gene data show CDR1 as SGHRS and CDR2 as YFSETQ. J gave up 1 base and V 0 bases, and 2 bases lay outside the gene matches. The CDR3 has 15 amino acids. CDR3 in DNA: TGCGCCAGCAGCTTGGACGACAGGGGCACAGATACGCAGTATTTT. Protein: CASSLDDRGTDTQYF.

This clone was observed a single time. The J gene is TRBJ1-1, the V gene TRBV7-2; D call uncertain. V was shortened by 4 bases and J by 5 bases, with 11 bases between the two germline ends. This CDR3 comprises 13 residues. CDR1 SGHTA and CDR2 FQGNSA come from the germline V gene. The CDR3: CASSSVGYTEAFF. The CDR3 coding sequence is TGTGCCAGCAGCTCGGTGGGGTATACTGAAGCTTTCTTT.

V and J are TRBV11-3 and TRBJ1-1; 12 positions agree with TRBD1. The V and J ends lost 5 bases and 0 bases, in that order; junction bases with no gene match: 10. The germline V gene encodes CDR1 SGHNT and CDR2 YENEEA. The CDR3 is 18 amino acids. The CDR3 protein is CASSRGTGGFRMNTEAFF. The DNA for the CDR3 is TGTGCCAGCAGCCGCGGGACAGGGGGCTTTCGGATGAACACTGAAGCTTTCTTT.

This chain uses TRBV7-2 with TRBJ2-3; D uncertain. The CDR3 runs to 14 residues. Germline CDR1 is SGHTA and CDR2 is FQGNSA. The germline V and J ends were trimmed by 4 bases and 4 bases, with 12 bases remaining between them. The CDR3: CASSSTRVSDTQYF. Here the CDR3 DNA reads TGTGCCAGCAGCTCCACAAGGGTTTCAGATACGCAGTATTTT.

The chain has TRBV9 and TRBJ1-2; a possible D gene is TRBD1 (6 bases). The germline V gene has CDR1 SGDLS and CDR2 YYNGEE. The CDR3 totals 14 residues. V lost 0 bases, J lost 7 bases, and 13 bases lay in between. CDR3 region: CASSVAQQGSGYTF. The CDR3 bases are TGTGCCAGCAGCGTAGCTCAACAGGGAAGTGGCTACACCTTC.

The chain carries TRBV4-1 and TRBJ2-5, with a tentative D call TRBD2 (6 bases). In germline, CDR1 is MGHRA, CDR2 YSYEKL. The CDR3 is 16 residues long. V was clipped by 0 bases and J by 1 base, with 12 bases between them. CDR3 amino acids: CASSQDPQGGQETQYF. In nucleotides, the CDR3 is TGCGCCAGCAGCCAAGATCCCCAGGGAGGCCAAGAGACCCAGTACTTC.

The J gene is TRBJ1-3, the V gene TRBV6-6; TRBD1 matches at 9 bases. The CDR3 runs to 19 residues. Germline CDR1 reads MNHNY; CDR2 reads SVGAGI (reference sequence). V dropped 5 bases and J dropped 3; count of bases not matched to a gene: 17. CDR3 region: CASSRTPAGTGRSGNTIYF. In DNA, the CDR3 is TGTGCCAGCAGTCGAACCCCCGCCGGGACAGGGAGAAGTGGAAACACCATATATTTT.

The chain joins TRBV5-4 to TRBJ1-1; D unresolved. The CDR3 spans 12 residues. V lost 4 bases, J lost 11 bases, and 15 bases lay in between. The germline gives CDR1 SGHNT, CDR2 YYREEE (reference sequence). CDR3 nucleotides: TGTGCCAGCAGCAACCGGTCCTCTTTGGCTTTCTTT. As protein: CASSNRSSLAFF. Supplemented by reference TRBV5-4 and TRBJ1-1, the full variable domain reads ETGVTQSPTHLIKTRGQQVTLRCSSQSGHNTVSWYQQALGQGPQFIFQYYREEENGRGNFPPRFSGLQFPNYSSELNVNALELDDSALYLCASSNRSSLAFFGQGTRLTVV.

The chain recombines TRBV28 with TRBJ2-7; 7 bases are shared with TRBD1. This CDR3 comprises 13 residues. V shed 6 bases, J shed 2 bases, and the junction held 4 bases outside the gene matches. The V gene's germline CDR1 is MDHEN and CDR2 SYDVKM. The CDR3 loop is CASRPGQTYEQYF. DNA of the CDR3: TGTGCCAGCAGACCGGGACAGACCTACGAGCAGTACTTC.

This clone was counted a single time. The chain recombines TRBV4-3 with TRBJ1-2; D not resolved. V lost 3 bases and J 4 bases, leaving 15 bases between the germline ends. This CDR3 spans 15 amino acids. Germline lookup yields CDR1 LGHNA and CDR2 YSLEER. CDR3 loop: CASSQTLTNRYGYTF. Here the CDR3 DNA reads TGCGCCAGCAGCCAGACCCTCACAAACCGCTATGGCTACACCTTC.

Here the CDR3 reads CAWSELGTRAFF. CDR3 nucleotide sequence: TGTGCCTGGAGTGAGTTAGGGACCCGAGCTTTCTTT. The chain links TRBV30 to TRBJ1-1, with D perhaps matching TRBD1 (5 bases). The length of the CDR3 is 12 residues. CDR1 and CDR2 (germline): GTSNPN, SVGIG (reference sequence). Trimming took off 1 base at V and 10 bases at J, with 13 bases between the two ends.